Here is one T cell receptor beta chain with its context. This record belongs to a study of graft-versus-host responses after intestinal transplantation. Study-level information: The transplants performed in recipients were multivisceral, liver-intestinal, or isolated intestinal.

Germline V gene lookup returns CDR1 SGHRS and CDR2 YFSETQ. The CDR3 spans 14 residues. The trim removed 4 bases at V and 6 bases at J, leaving 7 bases unmatched. Processing released intraepithelial and lamina propria lymphocytes from the graft tissue. Using immunoSEQ multiplex PCR, the repertoire was profiled, and TCRdb retains in-frame clones only, with some absent. The sample lists around 37,000 clones, approximately 90% occurring once. The chain links TRBV5-1 to TRBJ2-4; 7 bases match TRBD2. Sample: ileum tissue, taken 200 to 210 days after intestinal transplant. The origin of this receptor is a human patient who received an intestinal transplant, so some T cells may come from the graft donor. The CDR3 region is CASSPGGPLNIQYF. The CDR3 DNA sequence: TGCGCCAGCAGCCCGGGGGGTCCCCTAAACATTCAGTACTTC.